The 26 T cell receptor beta chains below all came from one sample that was sequenced in a study of blood T cells in healthy people across ages. Together with a sample-barcoded 5' primer, a J-beta primer mix was included in a second PCR lasting 7 to 11 cycles. TCRdb re-analysed the 5' RACE reads in MiXCR, keeping a single row per CDR3 protein. This table holds about 810,000 distinct CDR3 sequences, roughly 34% found once. The sample was blood. The receptors derive from a man younger than 35 in good health.

A single count supports this clonotype. A much larger clone lies a single base off, so this may be a read error. V is TRBV29-1 and J is TRBJ2-1; D might be TRBD1 (5 bases). The CDR3 extends over 13 amino acids. The germline CDR1 and CDR2 sequences are SQVTM and ANQGSEA. The V end was cut by 7 bases, the J end by 0 bases, with 10 bases between. The CDR3 is CSAATDSYNEQFF. CDR3 DNA sequence: TGCAGCGCGGCGACAGACTCCTACAATGAGCAGTTCTTC.

This clonotype was found many times. The V and J genes are TRBV20-1 and TRBJ2-1, with 8 nucleotides matching TRBD2. Losses at the gene ends were 5 bases for V and 9 bases for J; bases not matched to a gene: 12. The CDR3 has 14 amino acids. Germline-derived CDR1 and CDR2 are DFQATT and SNEGSKA (reference sequence). CDR3 sequence reads: CSAALGLDSAEQFF. The CDR3 DNA sequence: TGCAGTGCTGCTCTGGGACTAGACTCGGCTGAGCAGTTCTTC.

The chain has TRBV7-9 and TRBJ2-7; no reliable D call. CDR1 and CDR2 (germline): SEHNR, FQNEAQ (reference sequence). This CDR3 comprises 12 residues. Trimming left V 6 bases short and J 2 bases short, with 8 bases between. The CDR3: CASSLETYEQYF. Here the CDR3 DNA reads TGTGCCAGCAGTTTGGAGACCTACGAGCAGTACTTC.

DNA of the CDR3: TGTGCCAGCAGTGAAGACAGGGGCACAGATACGCAGTATTTT. Residues: CASSEDRGTDTQYF. The V and J genes are TRBV25-1 and TRBJ2-3; the match to TRBD1 covers 7 bases. Unmatched junction bases numbered 0, after V lost 2 bases and J lost 1 base. CDR1 MGHDK and CDR2 SYGVNS come from the germline V gene. The CDR3 consists of 14 residues.

Comment on this clonotype: With a much larger clone just one base away, this may be a read error. The chain recombines TRBV20-1 with TRBJ2-7; 7 nucleotides match TRBD1. The CDR3 is 13 amino acids. V lost 3 bases to trimming and J lost 12 bases; unmatched junction nucleotides: 14. Germline V lookup: CDR1 DFQATT, CDR2 SNEGSKA (reference sequence). CDR3 amino acids: CSASNRGQNIRYF. CDR3 nucleotides: TGCAGTGCTAGTAACAGGGGTCAAAACATTCGGTACTTC.

This clonotype was picked up a small number of times. The chain is built from TRBV7-9 and TRBJ1-1, with D tentatively TRBD1 (6 bases). This CDR3 is built from 15 residues. Germline-derived CDR1 and CDR2 are SEHNR and FQNEAQ (reference sequence). Trimming cost V 2 bases and J 5 bases, with 15 bases left between them. CDR3 residues: CASSLQTGRVTEAFF. The DNA of the CDR3 is TGTGCCAGCAGCTTACAAACAGGGAGAGTAACTGAAGCTTTCTTT.

This clonotype was recorded many times. This chain joins TRBV5-6 and TRBJ2-4, with TRBD1 identical over 10 bases. CDR1 is SGHDT and CDR2 is YYEEEE in the germline V gene. The CDR3 loop spans 16 amino acids. After removal of 4 bases from V and 2 bases from J, the junction contained 6 bases not matched to a gene. DNA of the CDR3: TGTGCCAGCAGCCTCCGGGACAGGGGACCCAAAAACATTCAGTACTTC. Amino acids: CASSLRDRGPKNIQYF. Looking up the rest from reference TRBV5-6 and TRBJ2-4 gives the full variable domain: DAGVTQSPTHLIKTRGQQVTLRCSPKSGHDTVSWYQQALGQGPQFIFQYYEEEERQRGNFPDRFSGHQFPNYSSELNVNALLLGDSALYLCASSLRDRGPKNIQYFGAGTRLSVL.

This chain links TRBV4-1 with TRBJ2-3; D possibly corresponds to TRBD2 (6 bases). CDR1 and CDR2 from the germline V gene are MGHRA and YSYEKL. The CDR3 length is 17 residues. Trimming removed 0 bases from V and 5 bases from J, with 18 bases in between. The CDR3 nucleotides are TGCGCCAGCAGCCAAGATTGGGAACAGCGCGGGATAGATACGCAGTATTTT. As protein: CASSQDWEQRGIDTQYF.

The table lists this clonotype with many counts. The rearrangement uses TRBV12-3 or TRBV12-4 and TRBJ1-2; a possible D gene is TRBD1 (5 bases). The germline V and J ends were trimmed by 8 bases and 8 bases, with 18 bases remaining between them. The CDR3 is made up of 13 amino acids. This CDR3 reads CASFSGTIGGYTF. DNA for the CDR3: TGTGCCAGCTTTTCCGGGACCATCGGGGGCTACACCTTC.

With regard to this clonotype: The junction departs from germline at one end; a sequencing error may be responsible. This CDR3 is CANSQDDRGEQFF. CDR3 nucleotide sequence: TGTGCCAACAGCCAAGATGACAGGGGTGAGCAGTTCTTC. The chain is built from TRBV3-1 and TRBJ2-1; 8 nucleotides line up with TRBD1. CDR1 LGHDT and CDR2 YNNKEL come from the germline V gene (reference sequence). The CDR3 contains 13 residues.

This clonotype was picked up a small number of times. The chain carries TRBV12-3 or TRBV12-4 and TRBJ1-1; weak D call: TRBD1 (6 bases). CDR3 length: 15 amino acids. Trimming cost V 7 bases and J 1 base, with 16 bases left between them. DNA for the CDR3: TGTGCCAGCACCTTGGGTCTGACAGGGAACACTGAAGCTTTCTTT. Its translation: CASTLGLTGNTEAFF.

As regards this clonotype: Its ends do not fully match the called genes, so a read error is possible. This chain uses TRBV28 with TRBJ2-7; D tentatively reads TRBD1 or TRBD2 (6 bases each). Looked up from germline, CDR1 is MDHEN and CDR2 is SYDVKM. This CDR3 has 13 residues. CDR3 sequence (DNA): TGCGCCAGTTTCGGGGGCCCTTCCTACGAGCAGTACTTC. Its protein is CASFGGPSYEQYF.

This clonotype was observed a handful of times. The V and J genes are TRBV20-1 and TRBJ1-2; D unresolved. Germline-derived CDR1 and CDR2 are DFQATT and SNEGSKA (reference sequence). The CDR3 is 13 residues long. Trimming left V 1 base short and J 1 base short, with 7 bases between. CDR3 region: CSARGSYNYGYTF. CDR3 in DNA: TGCAGTGCTAGAGGCAGCTATAACTATGGCTACACCTTC.

With regard to this clonotype: A much larger clone sits a single nucleotide away, making a read error possible. The gene calls are TRBV9 and TRBJ2-3; D not certain. This CDR3 has 16 amino acids. Germline V gene sequence: CDR1 SGDLS, CDR2 YYNGEE. The CDR3 loop reads CASSVEAHHHTATQYF. The DNA of the CDR3 is TGTGCCAGCAGCGTCGAAGCCCATCACCACACAGCTACGCAGTATTTT.

This clonotype was seen only a few times. V is TRBV4-1 and J is TRBJ1-2, with 8 bases that match TRBD1. The germline gives CDR1 MGHRA, CDR2 YSYEKL. Unmatched junction bases numbered 12, after V lost 2 bases and J lost 4 bases. The CDR3 consists of 17 residues. CDR3 in DNA: TGCGCCAGCAGCCAACGACTCGGACAGGGCATTTCCTATGGCTACACCTTC. This codes for CASSQRLGQGISYGYTF.

This clonotype was seen at least ten times. The junction departs from the called germline gene at one end, perhaps through a read error. The chain couples TRBV5-1 to TRBJ2-3; D unclear. The CDR3 sequence is 12 residues long. From germline, CDR1 is SGHRS and CDR2 YFSETQ. DNA of the CDR3: TGTGCCAGCAGCTTAAACACAGATACGCAGTATTTT. This translates into CASSLNTDTQYF.

This clonotype was picked up one time. The rearrangement uses TRBV20-1 and TRBJ2-5; TRBD2 agrees at 7 bases. Losses at the gene ends were 3 bases for V and 4 bases for J; bases not matched to a gene: 8. CDR1 is DFQATT and CDR2 is SNEGSKA in the germline V gene (reference sequence). The CDR3 consists of 14 residues. The CDR3 is CSASLGGIGETQYF. The CDR3 coding sequence is TGCAGTGCTAGTCTCGGGGGGATTGGAGAGACCCAGTACTTC.

This chain joins TRBV5-1 and TRBJ1-2; maybe TRBD1 (5 bases). Germline values: CDR1 SGHRS, CDR2 YFSETQ. Trimming shortened V by 4 bases and J by 6 bases, and 16 bases separated the two germline ends. The CDR3 has 14 residues. CDR3 region: CASSPTEAGNGYTF. CDR3 in DNA: TGCGCCAGCAGCCCTACCGAGGCAGGGAATGGCTACACCTTC. Using reference TRBV5-1 and TRBJ1-2 for the parts outside the CDR3, the full variable domain is KAGVTQTPRYLIKTRGQQVTLSCSPISGHRSVSWYQQTPGQGLQFLFEYFSETQRNKGNFPGRFSGRQFSNSRSEMNVSTLELGDSALYLCASSPTEAGNGYTFGSGTRLTVV.

In the case of this clonotype: A read error may be the cause here, since a much bigger clone is one base away. The CDR3 nucleotides are TGTGCCAGCAGGGCGGGACCAAGCGCAGATACGCAGTATTTT. It encodes CASRAGPSADTQYF. The chain uses TRBV12-3 or TRBV12-4 and TRBJ2-3, with D perhaps TRBD2 (6 bases). Trimming cost V 6 bases and J 4 bases, with 14 bases left between them. There are 14 residues in the CDR3.

V is TRBV19 and J is TRBJ1-5; D possibly corresponds to TRBD1 (5 bases). CDR1 and CDR2 (germline): LNHDA, SQIVND (reference sequence). The CDR3 extends over 15 amino acids. Trimming removed 7 bases from V and 3 bases from J, with 16 bases in between. The CDR3 here is CASTDGHIPNQPQHF. DNA for the CDR3: TGTGCCAGTACCGACGGACATATACCCAATCAGCCCCAGCATTTT.

V gene TRBV7-9 combines with J gene TRBJ1-2; no clear D gene. Germline loops: CDR1 SEHNR, CDR2 FQNEAQ (reference sequence). The CDR3 is made up of 14 amino acids. V dropped 3 bases and J dropped 7 bases, with 15 bases sitting between them. The CDR3 nucleotides are TGTGCCAGCAGCTTTTCCGGGTCTGGGAGTGGCTACACCTTC. Translation gives CASSFSGSGSGYTF.

This chain links TRBV6-2 or TRBV6-3 with TRBJ2-3; 10 nucleotides match TRBD2. CDR1 and CDR2 from the germline V gene are MNHEY and SVGEGT. This CDR3 is 15 amino acids long. V lost 6 bases to trimming and J lost 2 bases; unmatched junction nucleotides: 5. As DNA, the CDR3 is TGTGCCAGCAGCTGGACTAGCGGCCACACAGATACGCAGTATTTT. Translated, it gives CASSWTSGHTDTQYF.

This clonotype came up many times. The chain joins TRBV13 to TRBJ1-1; unclear D gene. V was pared by 5 bases and J by 9 bases, with 16 bases between. Per germline, CDR1 PRHDT and CDR2 FYEKMQ (reference sequence). The CDR3 runs to 13 residues. The chain's CDR3 is CASSPLTVRKAFF. The CDR3 DNA sequence: TGTGCCAGCAGCCCCCTTACGGTACGTAAAGCTTTCTTT. Together with reference TRBV13 and TRBJ1-1, the CDR3 gives the full variable domain: AAGVIQSPRHLIKEKRETATLKCYPIPRHDTVYWYQQGPGQDPQFLISFYEKMQSDKGSIPDRFSAQQFSDYHSELNMSSLELGDSALYFCASSPLTVRKAFFGQGTRLTVV.

This clonotype came up many times. This chain uses TRBV11-1 with TRBJ2-5; D is unresolved. The CDR3 totals 11 residues. V was shortened by 6 bases and J by 3 bases, with 5 bases between the two germline ends. Germline loops: CDR1 SGHAT, CDR2 FQDESV (reference sequence). CDR3 sequence reads: CASSREETQYF. The DNA of the CDR3 is TGTGCCAGCAGTCGTGAAGAGACCCAGTACTTC.

Comment on this clonotype: It may be a read error: a sequence one base away is much more abundant. This sequence joins TRBV12-3 or TRBV12-4 and TRBJ2-5; D possibly corresponds to TRBD2 (7 bases). The CDR3 consists of 13 residues. The ends were cut back, 3 bases at V and 11 bases at J, with 16 bases in the middle. The CDR3 DNA reads as TGTGCCAGCAGTTTTTGGGGGGCGGGGGAGCAGTACTTC. This codes for CASSFWGAGEQYF.

The genes are TRBV4-3 and TRBJ1-2, with unresolved D. The germline CDR1 and CDR2 sequences are LGHNA and YSLEER. V gave up 5 bases and J gave up 6 bases, with 16 bases separating them. This CDR3 contains 14 residues. CDR3 in amino acids: CASSYYMDSHGYTF. CDR3 in DNA: TGCGCCAGCAGCTATTACATGGATAGCCATGGCTACACCTTC.